This T cell receptor (beta chain) was sequenced in a study of blood T cell repertoires in COVID-19. Turning to the study itself: There were acute and convalescent COVID-19 samples, and they came from the United States, Italy and Spain.

Repertoires were generated with immunoSEQ multiplex PCR, while TCRdb's copy carries only in-frame clones and drops some. The repertoire has a few hundred thousand clones, about 86% of them found once; the top ten carry about 3.4%. Everyone who took part was roughly 18 to 90 years old, and they came from about 25 US areas. Categorization into cohorts depended on clinical history that participants reported. Sequencing was done on a sample of PBMCs or T cells enriched from blood (not recorded which). This clonotype was sampled from a man aged 45-65 years who had recovered from COVID-19.

The CDR3: CASSLQQETIQYF. CDR3 nucleotides: TGTGCCAGCAGCTTACAACAGGAAACCATTCAGTACTTC. This sequence joins TRBV7-3 and TRBJ2-4; tentative D call: TRBD1 (5 bases). The length of the CDR3 is 13 residues. The germline gives CDR1 SGHTA, CDR2 FQGTGA. V was cut by 2 bases and J by 9 bases, with 11 bases left in between.